Sequencing of this TCR beta chain was carried out in a study of radiotherapy plus CTLA-4 blockade in lung cancer. Note on this clone: The antigen remains unidentified.

TCRdb keeps only in-frame clones here, not all; method: immunoSEQ multiplex PCR. Of tens of thousands of clones listed, 60% to 80% are singletons. V lost 1 base to trimming and J lost 2 bases, with 8 bases between them. CDR3 length: 14 residues. Germline-derived CDR1 and CDR2 are LGHNA and YNFKEQ. Overall study results and limits: Tumor-origin TCR clones grew in blood after radiotherapy plus ipilimumab.

This TCR was recovered from a human donor with non-small cell lung cancer whose response to radiotherapy plus ipilimumab could not be evaluated. The chain has TRBV4-2 and TRBJ2-5; unclear D gene. Sequencing used peripheral blood, obtained from a patient treated with radiotherapy plus ipilimumab. The CDR3 spells CASSQAQTQETQYF. CDR3 nucleotides: TGTGCCAGCAGCCAAGCGCAGACACAAGAGACCCAGTACTTC.